This T cell receptor (beta chain) was retrieved from a study of cytomegalovirus exposure and HLA in healthy donors. Whole-study results and caveats: Reportedly, fewer N-insertions than the roughly 700-donor mean appeared in an Asian-associated ancestry cluster in a later analysis. TCR beta V- and J-gene trimming, according to a later analysis, was linked to a missense DCLRE1C variant.

Concerning this clone itself: Its target is unknown.

The CDR3 runs to 10 residues. V shed 7 bases and J shed 7 bases, with 8 bases lying between them. Germline V gene data show CDR1 as SQVTM and CDR2 as ANQGSEA. Primers for the PCR totalled 60 Vbeta and 13 Jbeta. Assay: immunoSEQ multiplex PCR; the TCRdb copy retains only in-frame clones and omits some. The sample holds tens of thousands of clones. This chain joins TRBV29-1 and TRBJ2-1; D not resolved. Sequencing was carried out using PBMCs. This receptor was obtained from a man aged 30-40 years in good health and CMV-seronegative. CDR3 sequence (DNA): TGCAGCGGGCAAGTGAATGAGCAGTTCTTC. The encoded protein is CSGQVNEQFF.